These T cell receptor beta chains were read from a single sample in a study of T-cell memory formation after mild COVID-19. A single record per CDR3 protein comes from TCRdb applying MiXCR to the 5' RACE reads. The top ten hold roughly 3% of the sample, which has about 210,000 distinct CDR3 sequences, about 11% seen once. Sequences were obtained from PBMCs or a T cell subset sorted from them (not recorded which). The receptors here all came from a man aged 18 to 30 who had mild COVID-19 (a few samples of this study predate the infection). Cell type and time point are not known. The CDR3 runs from the conserved cysteine through the conserved F or W. A D gene is named only where the DNA matches it firmly. Clone sizes are given selectively: once, few, many, or a class where the clone is expanded.

clone size: many
J gene: TRBJ2-5
V gene: TRBV5-1
D gene: NA
CDR3 DNA: TGCGCCAGCAGCTTGGCTAGCAGGAATGAGGAGACCCAGTACTTC
CDR3 protein: CASSLASRNEETQYF

clone size: few
J gene: TRBJ2-5
V gene: TRBV4-2
D gene: NA
CDR3 DNA: TGTGCCAGCAGCCAAGATCCATCGGGGGACGAGACCCAGTACTTC
CDR3 protein: CASSQDPSGDETQYF

clone size: many
J gene: TRBJ2-3
V gene: TRBV7-2
D gene: TRBD2
CDR3 DNA: TGTGCCAGCAGCTTAGGGCTAGCGGGGGGCCCTTCTAGCACAGATACGCAGTATTTT
CDR3 protein: CASSLGLAGGPSSTDTQYF

clone size: NA
J gene: TRBJ2-5
V gene: TRBV7-2
D gene: TRBD2
CDR3 DNA: TGTGCCAGCAGCTGGGACTATCAAGAGACCCAGTACTTC
CDR3 protein: CASSWDYQETQYF

clone size: many
J gene: TRBJ2-7
V gene: TRBV5-1
D gene: NA
CDR3 DNA: TGCGCCAGCAGCCGTGAGTACGAGCAGTACTTC
CDR3 protein: CASSREYEQYF

clone size: few
J gene: TRBJ2-7
V gene: TRBV27
D gene: NA
CDR3 DNA: TGTGCCAGCAGCGGACTGGGAAGCTCCTACGAGCAGTACTTC
CDR3 protein: CASSGLGSSYEQYF

clone size: few
J gene: TRBJ1-5
V gene: TRBV7-2
D gene: NA
CDR3 DNA: TGTGCCAGCACCCTGAGCGGGGGCTTACTGTATAGCAATCAGCCCCAGCATTTT
CDR3 protein: CASTLSGGLLYSNQPQHF

clone size: NA
J gene: TRBJ1-3
V gene: TRBV6-5
D gene: TRBD1
CDR3 DNA: TGTGCCAGCAGGCCGCCAACAGGGGTTGGAAACACCATATATTTT
CDR3 protein: CASRPPTGVGNTIYF

clone size: few
J gene: TRBJ2-1
V gene: TRBV3-1
D gene: TRBD2
CDR3 DNA: TGTGCCAGCAGCCAAACTCCGGGGGGGGTGCTCTTC
CDR3 protein: CASSQTPGGVLF

clone size: NA
J gene: TRBJ1-3
V gene: TRBV7-2
D gene: TRBD1
CDR3 DNA: TGTGCCACGGGACAGTCCCGCGCCTCTGGAAACACCATATATTTT
CDR3 protein: CATGQSRASGNTIYF

clone size: NA
J gene: TRBJ2-7
V gene: TRBV7-2
D gene: NA
CDR3 DNA: TGTGCCAGCAGCTCCCGACCCGGGACGGGAGCCTACGAGCAGTACTTC
CDR3 protein: CASSSRPGTGAYEQYF

clone size: NA
J gene: TRBJ2-7
V gene: TRBV11-2
D gene: NA
CDR3 DNA: TGTGCCAGCAGCTTAGTAGGAGCCAGGATCCACGAGCAGTACTTC
CDR3 protein: CASSLVGARIHEQYF

clone size: few
J gene: TRBJ2-3
V gene: TRBV7-2
D gene: TRBD1
CDR3 DNA: TGTGCCAGCAGCCTCCGGGACAGAGGAGATACGCAGTATTTT
CDR3 protein: CASSLRDRGDTQYF

clone size: few
J gene: TRBJ2-5
V gene: TRBV5-1
D gene: TRBD2
CDR3 DNA: TGCGCCAGCAGCTTGGCCGGGACTAGCGGCGAGACCCAGTACTTC
CDR3 protein: CASSLAGTSGETQYF

clone size: NA
J gene: TRBJ1-1
V gene: TRBV4-3
D gene: NA
CDR3 DNA: TGCGCCAGCAGCCAAGCGGGGGGCGGGGCTGAAGCTTTCTTT
CDR3 protein: CASSQAGGGAEAFF

clone size: many
J gene: TRBJ1-2
V gene: TRBV6-5
D gene: NA
CDR3 DNA: TGTGCCAGCAGGACAGTGGGTGACTATGGCTACACCTTC
CDR3 protein: CASRTVGDYGYTF

clone size: NA
J gene: TRBJ2-5
V gene: TRBV4-3
D gene: NA
CDR3 DNA: TGCGCCAGCAGCCAAGACCATTTGGGGGGCGAGACCCAGTACTTC
CDR3 protein: CASSQDHLGGETQYF

clone size: few
J gene: TRBJ2-2
V gene: TRBV12-3/TRBV12-4
D gene: TRBD2
CDR3 DNA: TGTGCCAGCAGCTTTGGCGGGGGGCGGTCCGGGGAGCTGTTTTTT
CDR3 protein: CASSFGGGRSGELFF

clone size: few
J gene: TRBJ2-1
V gene: TRBV12-3/TRBV12-4
D gene: NA
CDR3 DNA: TGTGCCAGCAGCCTCACACGACGGTTTGAGCAGTTCTTC
CDR3 protein: CASSLTRRFEQFF

clone size: many
J gene: TRBJ1-4
V gene: TRBV12-3/TRBV12-4
D gene: NA
CDR3 DNA: TGTGCCAGCAGTTTTGTGGGGATGGCTGAAAAACTGTTTTTT
CDR3 protein: CASSFVGMAEKLFF

clone size: many
J gene: TRBJ2-1
V gene: TRBV7-2
D gene: NA
CDR3 DNA: TGTGCCAGCAGCTTAGCGCCGGGACTCCAGTTCTTC
CDR3 protein: CASSLAPGLQFF

clone size: many
J gene: TRBJ2-3
V gene: TRBV7-3
D gene: NA
CDR3 DNA: TGTGCCAGCAGGTACCCGGGGTCAGATACGCAGTATTTT
CDR3 protein: CASRYPGSDTQYF

clone size: NA
J gene: TRBJ2-2
V gene: TRBV24-1
D gene: TRBD2
CDR3 DNA: TGTGCCACCAGTGACCCGAGCGGGGGGCGGACCGGGGAGCTGTTTTTT
CDR3 protein: CATSDPSGGRTGELFF

clone size: NA
J gene: TRBJ1-2
V gene: TRBV20-1
D gene: NA
CDR3 DNA: TGCAGTGCTAGAGATACGGGGGACTATGGCTACACCTTC
CDR3 protein: CSARDTGDYGYTF

clone size: few
J gene: TRBJ2-5
V gene: TRBV4-2
D gene: TRBD2
CDR3 DNA: TGTGCCAGCAGCCAAGAGGCTCCCGGGACTAGCGGGGAAGAGACCCAGTACTTC
CDR3 protein: CASSQEAPGTSGEETQYF

clone size: few
J gene: TRBJ2-1
V gene: TRBV20-1
D gene: NA
CDR3 DNA: TGCAGTGCTAGGTGGCTAGCGGACAGCTCCTACAATGAGCAGTTCTTC
CDR3 protein: CSARWLADSSYNEQFF

clone size: NA
J gene: TRBJ1-2
V gene: TRBV6-2/TRBV6-3
D gene: NA
CDR3 DNA: TGTGCCAGCACTCCGGGGGGCTATGGCTACACCTTC
CDR3 protein: CASTPGGYGYTF

clone size: NA
J gene: TRBJ2-7
V gene: TRBV29-1
D gene: NA
CDR3 DNA: TGCAGCGTTGTTCAGGGCAGCTCCTACGAGCAGTACTTC
CDR3 protein: CSVVQGSSYEQYF

clone size: few
J gene: TRBJ1-1
V gene: TRBV20-1
D gene: NA
CDR3 DNA: TGCAGTGCTTTGGACGGGACAATCACTGAAGCTTTCTTT
CDR3 protein: CSALDGTITEAFF

clone size: NA
J gene: TRBJ1-1
V gene: TRBV20-1
D gene: NA
CDR3 DNA: TGCAGTGCTAGCGGAAGGGTGTCCACTGAAGCTTTCTTT
CDR3 protein: CSASGRVSTEAFF

clone size: many
J gene: TRBJ1-1
V gene: TRBV7-9
D gene: NA
CDR3 DNA: TGTGCCAGCAGCTTTTCCGCCCGCACTGAAGCTTTCTTT
CDR3 protein: CASSFSARTEAFF

clone size: few
J gene: TRBJ2-3
V gene: TRBV4-2
D gene: NA
CDR3 DNA: TGTGCCAGCAGCCAACTCCATCCACAAGAAGATACGCAGTATTTT
CDR3 protein: CASSQLHPQEDTQYF

clone size: few
J gene: TRBJ1-1
V gene: TRBV3-1
D gene: NA
CDR3 DNA: TGTGCCAGCAGCCAAGGGCCGGGGGCAAAGACTGAAGCTTTCTTT
CDR3 protein: CASSQGPGAKTEAFF

clone size: NA
J gene: TRBJ1-1
V gene: TRBV3-1
D gene: NA
CDR3 DNA: TGTGCCAGCAGCCCCCCCAACTTATACACTGAAGCTTTCTTT
CDR3 protein: CASSPPNLYTEAFF

clone size: few
J gene: TRBJ2-3
V gene: TRBV11-3
D gene: TRBD1
CDR3 DNA: TGTGCCAGCAGCCCGGGTCGGGGACAGGGGGACACAGATACGCAGTATTTT
CDR3 protein: CASSPGRGQGDTDTQYF

clone size: NA
J gene: TRBJ2-6
V gene: TRBV6-2/TRBV6-3
D gene: TRBD1
CDR3 DNA: TGTGCCAGTGGGACAGGCCTCCTTGGGGCCAACGTCCTGACTTTC
CDR3 protein: CASGTGLLGANVLTF

clone size: few
J gene: TRBJ1-5
V gene: TRBV2
D gene: NA
CDR3 DNA: TGTGCCAGCAGCCCGAATTCTCAGGGGTTGGGGCATTTT
CDR3 protein: CASSPNSQGLGHF

clone size: NA
J gene: TRBJ2-7
V gene: TRBV20-1
D gene: TRBD1
CDR3 DNA: TGCAGTGCTACTGGGACAGGGACCTACGAGCAGTACTTC
CDR3 protein: CSATGTGTYEQYF

clone size: many
J gene: TRBJ2-5
V gene: TRBV28
D gene: NA
CDR3 DNA: TGTGCCAGCGGCCTCAACCTACAAGAGACCCAGTACTTC
CDR3 protein: CASGLNLQETQYF

clone size: NA
J gene: TRBJ2-7
V gene: TRBV3-1
D gene: TRBD1
CDR3 DNA: TGTGCCAGCAGCCAGGGACAGAGATCATACGAGCAGTACTTC
CDR3 protein: CASSQGQRSYEQYF

clone size: NA
J gene: TRBJ2-5
V gene: TRBV7-9
D gene: TRBD1
CDR3 DNA: TGTGCCAGCAGTAGGACAGGGCTTGAGACCCAGTACTTC
CDR3 protein: CASSRTGLETQYF